This TCR beta chain was identified during a study of blood T cell repertoires in COVID-19 (dated by TCRdb to between 2020 and 2021). Background on the whole study: Samples covering the acute and convalescent phases of COVID-19 were provided by collaborators in the United States, Italy and Spain. The prospective study material was composed of cDNA or gDNA derived from T cells, B-cell-depleted T cells, or PBMCs. Deeply sampled blood TCRbeta repertoires from subjects exposed to, actively infected with, or recovered from COVID-19 were included in the dataset. A freely available public database, intended as a resource for researchers studying the immune response to SARS-CoV-2, is where the repertoires were released. The samples were drawn from the first 160 participants of the ongoing ImmuneRACE study and from some 1,300 subjects provided by 6 global collaborators. Nearly every sample came with metadata listing a de-identified subject ID, COVID-19 status, age in years and sex. Where HLA class I and class II types were available, the types were taken from metadata supplied by the sample provider, not from assay-based typing.

What the work shows at the level of the full study, not this receptor alone: The quantity of clinical and demographic metadata differed by source and by participant and was supplied without curation.

The collaborating institutions used their own protocols to collect whole blood in K2EDTA tubes. For TCRbeta analysis, collaborators shipped samples as frozen whole blood, isolated PBMCs, or DNA extracted from either of those sample types. Details on this clone: Its binding antigen is unknown. One base away there is no much larger clone; base qualities are not given.

The germline V gene sets CDR1 to SQVTM and CDR2 to ANQGSEA. From its cysteine to its phenylalanine, the CDR3 spans 15 amino acids. Of all the DNA, just the CDR3 is kept, 45 bases in frame from base 1. V is pruned by 6 bases and J by 1 base, leaving 10 bases of the junction without a gene match. TCRbeta CDR3 regions were amplified from genomic DNA by means of the immunoSEQ Assay, a bias-controlled multiplex PCR. Per the source publication's procedure: Nucleated cell counts per sample were estimated from amplification of reference gene primers within the assay. Sequence reads were collapsed and filtered to measure the absolute abundance of every unique TCRbeta CDR3 rearrangement. Productive Simpson clonality was computed per sample as the square root of Simpson's diversity index over productive rearrangements. As stored in TCRdb, this immuneACCESS dataset retains in-frame rearrangements with V and J assigned. A fraction of the clones does not appear; measured against another copy, unresolved V genes explain less than half of the discrepancy, and the remainder lacks a known reason. V, J and clone size are taken as reported in that table, and D and trimming were inferred from the DNA itself. Within this sample are approximately 240,000 clones, with roughly 80% of them counted one time only. In total, the top ten clones hold more than 6% of the sample.

This receptor was obtained from a woman aged 55-70 years with active or convalescent COVID-19. Sequenced material: peripheral blood. The sequence joins TRBV29-1 to TRBJ1-2, and 8 junctional nucleotides match TRBD1. The DNA sequence is TGCAGCGTCCCCGCTCGGACAGGGAGTAACTATGGCTACACCTTC. Translated, it reads CSVPARTGSNYGYTF. With the portions outside the CDR3 filled from the reference TRBV29-1 and TRBJ1-2 genes, the complete variable region becomes SAVISQKPSRDICQRGTSLTIQCQVDSQVTMMFWYRQQPGQSLTLIATANQGSEATYESGFVIDKFPISRPNLTFSTLTVSNMSPEDSSIYLCSVPARTGSNYGYTFGSGTRLTVV.